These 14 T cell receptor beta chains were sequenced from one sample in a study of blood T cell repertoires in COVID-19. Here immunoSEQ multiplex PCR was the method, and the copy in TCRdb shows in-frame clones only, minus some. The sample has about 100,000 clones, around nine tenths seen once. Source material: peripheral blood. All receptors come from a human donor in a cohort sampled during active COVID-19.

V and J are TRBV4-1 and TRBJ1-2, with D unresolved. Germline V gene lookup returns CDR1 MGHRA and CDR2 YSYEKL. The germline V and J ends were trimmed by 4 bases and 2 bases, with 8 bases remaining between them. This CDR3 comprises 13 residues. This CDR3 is CASSPLGNYGYTF. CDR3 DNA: TGCGCCAGCAGCCCCCTCGGGAACTATGGCTACACCTTC.

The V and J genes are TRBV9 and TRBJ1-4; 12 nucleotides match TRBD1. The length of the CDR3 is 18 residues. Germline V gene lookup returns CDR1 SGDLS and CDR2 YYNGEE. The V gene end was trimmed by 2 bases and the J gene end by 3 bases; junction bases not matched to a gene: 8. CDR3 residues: CASSVGTGGEWANEKLFF. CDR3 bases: TGTGCCAGCAGCGTCGGGACAGGGGGCGAGTGGGCTAATGAAAAACTGTTTTTT.

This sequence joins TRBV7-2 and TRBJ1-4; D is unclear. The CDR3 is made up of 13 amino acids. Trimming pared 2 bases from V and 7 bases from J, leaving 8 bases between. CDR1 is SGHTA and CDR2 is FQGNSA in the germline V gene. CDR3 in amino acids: CASSLSPIEKLFF. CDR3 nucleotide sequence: TGTGCCAGCAGCTTAAGCCCTATTGAAAAACTGTTTTTT.

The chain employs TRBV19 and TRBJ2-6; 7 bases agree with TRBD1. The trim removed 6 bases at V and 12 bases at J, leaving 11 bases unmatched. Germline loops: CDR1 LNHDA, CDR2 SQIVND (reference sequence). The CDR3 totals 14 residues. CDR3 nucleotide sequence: TGTGCCAGTAGGATGGACAGGACGGAAGGCGTCCTGACTTTC. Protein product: CASRMDRTEGVLTF.

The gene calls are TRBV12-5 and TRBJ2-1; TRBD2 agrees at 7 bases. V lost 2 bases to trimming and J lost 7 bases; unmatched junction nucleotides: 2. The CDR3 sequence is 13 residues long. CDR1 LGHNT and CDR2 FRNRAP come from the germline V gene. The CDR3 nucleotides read TGTGCTAGTGGTTTGTTTAGCGGGAATGAGCAGTTCTTC. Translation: CASGLFSGNEQFF.

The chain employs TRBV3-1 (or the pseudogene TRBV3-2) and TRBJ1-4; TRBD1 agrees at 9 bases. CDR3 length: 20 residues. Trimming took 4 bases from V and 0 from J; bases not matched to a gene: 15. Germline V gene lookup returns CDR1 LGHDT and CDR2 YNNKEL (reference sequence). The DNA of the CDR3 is TGTGCCAGCAGCCCAAACAGGGGGCGGTTTCCCCTTGCAACTAATGAAAAACTGTTTTTT. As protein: CASSPNRGRFPLATNEKLFF.

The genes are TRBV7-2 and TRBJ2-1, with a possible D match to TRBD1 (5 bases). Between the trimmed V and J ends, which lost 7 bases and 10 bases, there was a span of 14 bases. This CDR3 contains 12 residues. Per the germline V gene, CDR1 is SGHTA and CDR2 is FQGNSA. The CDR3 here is CASKAGYHEQFF. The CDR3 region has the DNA TGTGCCAGCAAAGCAGGGTACCACGAGCAGTTCTTC.

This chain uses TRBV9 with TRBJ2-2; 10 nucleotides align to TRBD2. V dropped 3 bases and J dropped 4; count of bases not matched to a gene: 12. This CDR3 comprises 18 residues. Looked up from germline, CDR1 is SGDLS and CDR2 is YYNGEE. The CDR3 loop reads CASSALRAGGLGTGELFF. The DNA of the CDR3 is TGTGCCAGCAGCGCCCTAAGAGCGGGGGGGCTGGGCACCGGGGAGCTGTTTTTT.

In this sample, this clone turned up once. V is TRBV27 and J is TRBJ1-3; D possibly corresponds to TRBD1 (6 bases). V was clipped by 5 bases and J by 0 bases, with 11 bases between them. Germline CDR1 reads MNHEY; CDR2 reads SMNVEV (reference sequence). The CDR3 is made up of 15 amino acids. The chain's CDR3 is CASSPDRSSGNTIYF. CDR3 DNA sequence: TGTGCCAGCAGTCCCGACAGGTCCTCTGGAAACACCATATATTTT.

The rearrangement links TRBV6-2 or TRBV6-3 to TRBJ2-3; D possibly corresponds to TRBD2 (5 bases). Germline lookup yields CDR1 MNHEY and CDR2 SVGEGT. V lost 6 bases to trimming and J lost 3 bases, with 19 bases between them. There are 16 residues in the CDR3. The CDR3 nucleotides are TGTGCCAGCAGCCCTAGGCCTGGATCGGGGACAGATACGCAGTATTTT. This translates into CASSPRPGSGTDTQYF.

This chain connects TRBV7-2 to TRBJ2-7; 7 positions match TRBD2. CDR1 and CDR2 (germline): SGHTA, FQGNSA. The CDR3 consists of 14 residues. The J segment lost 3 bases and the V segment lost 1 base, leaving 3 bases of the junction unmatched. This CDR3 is CASSLERGGYEQYF. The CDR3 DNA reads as TGTGCCAGCAGCTTAGAGCGGGGCGGCTACGAGCAGTACTTC.

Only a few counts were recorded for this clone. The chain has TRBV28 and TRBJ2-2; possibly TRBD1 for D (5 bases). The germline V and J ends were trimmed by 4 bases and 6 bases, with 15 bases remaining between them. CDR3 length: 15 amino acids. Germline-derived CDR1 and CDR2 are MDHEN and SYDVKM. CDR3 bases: TGTGCCAGCAGTTCGACAGTGACCGGAGCCGGGGAGCTGTTTTTT. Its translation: CASSSTVTGAGELFF.

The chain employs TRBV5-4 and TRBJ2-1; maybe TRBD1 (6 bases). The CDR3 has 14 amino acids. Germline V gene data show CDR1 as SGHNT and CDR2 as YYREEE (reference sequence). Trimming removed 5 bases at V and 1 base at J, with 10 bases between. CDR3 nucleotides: TGTGCCAGCAGGGTACAGGGTTCCTACAATGAGCAGTTCTTC. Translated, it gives CASRVQGSYNEQFF.

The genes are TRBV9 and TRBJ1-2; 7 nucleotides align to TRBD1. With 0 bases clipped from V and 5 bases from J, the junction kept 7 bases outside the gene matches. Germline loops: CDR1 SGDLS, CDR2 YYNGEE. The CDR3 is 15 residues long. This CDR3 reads CASSVATGAPYGYTF. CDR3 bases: TGTGCCAGCAGCGTAGCTACAGGGGCCCCTTATGGCTACACCTTC. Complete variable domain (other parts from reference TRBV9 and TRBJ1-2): DSGVTQTPKHLITATGQRVTLRCSPRSGDLSVYWYQQSLDQGLQFLIQYYNGEERAKGNILERFSAQQFPDLHSELNLSSLELGDSALYFCASSVATGAPYGYTFGSGTRLTVV.